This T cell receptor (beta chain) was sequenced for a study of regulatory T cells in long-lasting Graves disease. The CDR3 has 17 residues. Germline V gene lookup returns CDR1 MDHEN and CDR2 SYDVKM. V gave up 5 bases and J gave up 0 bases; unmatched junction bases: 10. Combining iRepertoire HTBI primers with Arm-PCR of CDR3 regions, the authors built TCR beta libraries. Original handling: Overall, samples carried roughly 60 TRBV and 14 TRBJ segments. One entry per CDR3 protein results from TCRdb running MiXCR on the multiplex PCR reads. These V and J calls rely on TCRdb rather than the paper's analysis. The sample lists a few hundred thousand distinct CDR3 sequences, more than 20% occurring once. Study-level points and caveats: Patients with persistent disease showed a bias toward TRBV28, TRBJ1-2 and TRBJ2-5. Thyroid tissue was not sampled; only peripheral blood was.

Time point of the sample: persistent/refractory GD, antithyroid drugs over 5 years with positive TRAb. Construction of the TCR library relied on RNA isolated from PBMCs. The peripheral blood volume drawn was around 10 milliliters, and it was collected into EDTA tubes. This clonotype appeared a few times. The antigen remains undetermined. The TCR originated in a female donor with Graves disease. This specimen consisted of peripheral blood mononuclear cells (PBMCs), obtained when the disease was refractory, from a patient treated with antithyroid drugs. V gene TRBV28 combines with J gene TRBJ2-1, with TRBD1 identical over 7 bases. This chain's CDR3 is CASSQQQGLSSYNEQFF. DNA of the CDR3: TGTGCCAGCAGTCAACAACAGGGGTTGAGCTCCTACAATGAGCAGTTCTTC.